The source of this T cell receptor beta chain is a study of CD8+ T cells in alopecia areata. Overall study findings and caveats: Scalp sequencing also captures normal skin's resident alphabeta T cells. For lesional scalp, especially alopecia totalis/universalis, clonality was higher than in normal scalp.

As part of sample collection, lesional scalp punch biopsies and peripheral blood were taken from alopecia areata patients. T lymphocytes (CD4+ and CD8+) were sorted from PBMCs. CDR1 and CDR2 from the germline V gene are SNHLY and FYNNEI. CDR3 length: 15 residues. V was clipped by 4 bases and J by 6 bases; unmatched bases: 7. cDNA serving as the sequencing template came from extracted, reverse transcribed RNA. Method: immunoSEQ multiplex PCR; TCRdb's copy keeps in-frame clones and lacks some. This table has more than 95,000 clones, 47% appearing once. Comment on this clone: Antigen unknown.

This TCR was recovered from a human donor with alopecia areata. V gene TRBV2 combines with J gene TRBJ2-3; 10 positions match TRBD2. Material: NKG2D-low CD8+ T cells sorted from blood. The CDR3 loop is CASSGGLADSDTQYF. The CDR3 DNA follows: TGTGCCAGCAGTGGTGGACTAGCGGATTCCGATACGCAGTATTTT.